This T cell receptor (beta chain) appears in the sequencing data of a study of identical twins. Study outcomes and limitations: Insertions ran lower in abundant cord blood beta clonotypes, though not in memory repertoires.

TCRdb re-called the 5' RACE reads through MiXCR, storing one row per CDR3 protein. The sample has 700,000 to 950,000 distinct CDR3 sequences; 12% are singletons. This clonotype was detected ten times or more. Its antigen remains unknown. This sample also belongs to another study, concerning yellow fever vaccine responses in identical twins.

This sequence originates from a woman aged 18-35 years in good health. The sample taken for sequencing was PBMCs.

CDR3 loop: CASSRTSDSYNEQFF. As DNA, the CDR3 is TGTGCCAGCAGTAGGACTAGCGACTCCTACAATGAGCAGTTCTTC. The V call is TRBV6-1, the J call TRBJ2-1, with 9 bases identical to TRBD2. CDR3 length: 15 residues. The germline V gene encodes CDR1 MNHNS and CDR2 SASEGT. After removal of 5 bases from V and 0 bases from J, the junction contained 2 bases not matched to a gene.